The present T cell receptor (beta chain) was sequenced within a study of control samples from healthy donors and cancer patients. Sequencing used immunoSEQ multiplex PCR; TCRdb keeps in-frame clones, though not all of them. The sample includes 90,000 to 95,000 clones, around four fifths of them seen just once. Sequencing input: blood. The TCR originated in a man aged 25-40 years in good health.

The CDR3 sequence is CASSLFGGGPGELFF. The CDR3 DNA is TGTGCCAGCAGCTTATTTGGGGGGGGCCCCGGGGAGCTGTTTTTT. The J gene is TRBJ2-2, the V gene TRBV7-7, with a possible D match to TRBD2 (7 bases). Germline CDR1 reads SSHAT; CDR2 reads FNYEAQ (reference sequence). V lost 2 bases and J lost 6, with 13 bases in between. The length of the CDR3 is 15 residues.